A selection of T cell receptor beta chains follows, all from one sample in a study of shared clonotypes between healthy human individuals. Only in-frame clones appear in the TCRdb table, and some are missing; sequencing was by immunoSEQ multiplex PCR. This sample yields over 2 million clones, of which about 95% are seen a single time; more than 0.95% belongs to the top ten. The sequenced sample was naive CD8+ T cells sorted from blood. The receptors originated from a young man in good health. The CDR3 runs from the conserved cysteine through the conserved F or W. The order of the fields is V gene, clone size, J gene, D gene, CDR3 protein, CDR3 DNA. The D gene is left open where the match is weak. Size values are once, few and many counts, or a class for expanded clones, and some rows have none.

TRBV29-1	-	TRBJ2-1	-	CSVISYNEQFF	TGCAGCGTCATCTCCTACAATGAGCAGTTCTTC
TRBV18	-	TRBJ2-7	TRBD1	CASSPGRDRGRTYEQYF	TGTGCCAGCTCACCCGGCCGAGACAGGGGGCGCACCTACGAGCAGTACTTC
TRBV5-4	-	TRBJ1-1	-	CASSWAGNTEAFF	TGTGCCAGCAGCTGGGCTGGGAACACTGAAGCTTTCTTT
TRBV4-3	-	TRBJ2-7	TRBD1	CASSQGDSVNPYEQYF	TGCGCCAGCAGCCAAGGGGACAGCGTAAATCCCTACGAGCAGTACTTC
TRBV9	-	TRBJ2-2	TRBD2	CASSDPGLAGERGELFF	TGTGCCAGCAGCGACCCTGGACTAGCGGGAGAAAGGGGGGAGCTGTTTTTT
TRBV28	-	TRBJ2-7	TRBD2	CASSFPSGGTYEQYF	TGTGCCAGCAGTTTCCCTAGCGGGGGAACATACGAGCAGTACTTC
TRBV4-1	-	TRBJ1-5	-	CASSQDAGHSNQPQHF	TGCGCCAGCAGCCAAGATGCCGGGCATAGCAATCAGCCCCAGCATTTT
TRBV7-2	once	TRBJ2-7	TRBD1	CASSLAGDRDWNEQYF	TGTGCCAGCAGCTTAGCGGGGGACAGGGACTGGAACGAGCAGTACTTC
TRBV5-1	-	TRBJ1-2	-	CASSLDRTNYGYTF	TGCGCCAGCAGCTTAGACAGAACTAACTATGGCTACACCTTC
TRBV4-1	-	TRBJ2-7	TRBD2	CASSQVHGGTYEQYF	TGCGCCAGCAGCCAAGTACACGGGGGGACCTACGAGCAGTACTTC